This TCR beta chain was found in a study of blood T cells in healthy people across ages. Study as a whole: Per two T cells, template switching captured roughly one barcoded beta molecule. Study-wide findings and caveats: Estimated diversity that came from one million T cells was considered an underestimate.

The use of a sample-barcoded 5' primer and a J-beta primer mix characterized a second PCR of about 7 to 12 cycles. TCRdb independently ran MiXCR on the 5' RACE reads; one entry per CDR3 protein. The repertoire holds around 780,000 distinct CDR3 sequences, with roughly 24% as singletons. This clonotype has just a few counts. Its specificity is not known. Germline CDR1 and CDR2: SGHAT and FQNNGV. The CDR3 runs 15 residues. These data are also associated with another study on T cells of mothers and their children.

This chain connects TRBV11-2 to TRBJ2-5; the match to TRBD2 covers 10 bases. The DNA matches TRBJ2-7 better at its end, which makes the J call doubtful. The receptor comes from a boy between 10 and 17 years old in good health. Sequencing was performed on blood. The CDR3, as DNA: TGTGCCAGCAGCTTAGCCGCTAGCGGGGGAAACGAGCAGTACTTC. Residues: CASSLAASGGNEQYF.